This TCR beta chain was observed in a study of T cells in Graves' hyperthyroidism and ophthalmopathy. The investigators amplified TCR beta CDR3 regions from RNA transcripts. During a first-round RT-PCR of the TCR CDR3, the HTBI primer set was used. MiXCR was run by TCRdb on the multiplex PCR reads, yielding one entry per CDR3 protein. The repertoire consists of fewer than 400,000 distinct CDR3 sequences, with about 15% occurring once and the leading ten covering around a third. The CDR3 is made up of 14 amino acids. CDR1 is MGHDK, CDR2 SYGVNS, per germline. V shed 3 bases and J shed 8 bases, with 13 bases lying between them.

The clonotype was recovered from a man aged 25 to 45 with Graves' hyperthyroidism. The specimen sequenced was blood. The V gene is TRBV25-1, the J gene TRBJ1-4; D ambiguous. CDR3 bases: TGTGCCAGCAGTGACCCCGGGGATGGAGAAAAACTGTTTTTT. Translating it yields CASSDPGDGEKLFF.